Below are 14 T cell receptor beta chains sequenced from a single sample in a study of blood T cell repertoires in COVID-19. Assay used: immunoSEQ multiplex PCR; TCRdb lists only in-frame clones, some missing. The data show around 150,000 clones, approximately 90% seen once. The specimen was peripheral blood. Receptors originate from a man aged 25-45 years with COVID-19, enrolled during active disease.

The genes are TRBV4-3 and TRBJ2-2, with D possibly being TRBD1 (7 bases). CDR1 LGHNA and CDR2 YSLEER come from the germline V gene. V lost 5 bases and J lost 5, with 18 bases in between. This CDR3 comprises 16 residues. The CDR3 nucleotides read TGCGCCAGCAGCGCAGGGGGGACATCGGTTACCGGGGAGCTGTTTTTT. Protein product: CASSAGGTSVTGELFF.

This sequence joins TRBV15 and TRBJ1-3; no firm D call. The germline V and J ends were trimmed by 0 bases and 5 bases, with 14 bases remaining between them. CDR1 and CDR2 (germline): LNHNV, YYDKDF (reference sequence). The CDR3 has 16 residues. The CDR3 loop reads CATSRDPRLGRNTIYF. The CDR3 DNA reads as TGTGCCACCAGCAGAGATCCCCGGTTGGGCCGAAACACCATATATTTT.

The J gene is TRBJ2-6, the V gene TRBV3-1 (or the pseudogene TRBV3-2); D is ambiguous. V was cut by 5 bases and J by 0 bases, with 8 bases left in between. CDR1 and CDR2 from the germline V gene are LGHDT and YNNKEL (reference sequence). The CDR3 sequence is 15 residues long. The CDR3: CASSSTLSGANVLTF. The CDR3 DNA sequence: TGTGCCAGCAGCTCTACCCTCTCTGGGGCCAACGTCCTGACTTTC.

V gene TRBV21-1 combines with J gene TRBJ1-4. TRBV21-1 is a pseudogene segment. This CDR3 region has 15 residues. The CDR3 spells CASSRWSPTNEKLFF. CDR3 in DNA: TGTGCCAGCAGCAGGTGGAGCCCAACTAATGAAAAACTGTTTTTT.

This CDR3 is CASRGQGTNTEAFF. The CDR3 DNA reads as TGTGCCAGTAGAGGCCAGGGGACGAACACTGAAGCTTTCTTT. This chain joins TRBV19 and TRBJ1-1; tentatively, D is TRBD1 (6 bases). Looked up from germline, CDR1 is LNHDA and CDR2 is SQIVND (reference sequence). The CDR3 is made up of 14 amino acids. The V and J ends lost 6 bases and 1 base respectively, with 12 bases between them.

This clone occurred once. The J gene is TRBJ2-7, the V gene TRBV7-9; TRBD2 agrees at 9 bases. CDR3 length: 15 amino acids. CDR1 and CDR2 (germline): SEHNR, FQNEAQ (reference sequence). The ends lost 2 bases at V and 2 bases at J; junction bases unmatched: 4. The CDR3 sequence: CASSLLAGGPYEQYF. The CDR3 nucleotides read TGTGCCAGCAGCTTATTGGCGGGAGGGCCCTACGAGCAGTACTTC.

The rearrangement uses TRBV6-5 and TRBJ1-2; D uncertain. Between the trimmed V and J ends, which lost 0 bases and 3 bases, there was a span of 5 bases. This CDR3 spans 13 amino acids. The germline V gene has CDR1 MNHEY and CDR2 SVGAGI. The CDR3 region has the DNA TGTGCCAGCAGTTACTCCGGAGACTATGGCTACACCTTC. Its protein product is CASSYSGDYGYTF.

The chain couples TRBV19 to TRBJ2-2; 8 bases fit TRBD2. Germline CDR1 and CDR2: LNHDA and SQIVND (reference sequence). Losses at the gene ends were 7 bases for V and 1 base for J; bases not matched to a gene: 5. The CDR3 loop spans 15 amino acids. CDR3 nucleotides: TGTGCCAGTACCCTAGCGGGTGTGAACACCGGGGAGCTGTTTTTT. This sequence encodes CASTLAGVNTGELFF.

This clone has just one count. V usage is TRBV11-1 and J usage is TRBJ2-1, with 9 bases that match TRBD1. The length of the CDR3 is 15 residues. Germline V CDR1 and CDR2: SGHAT, FQDESV (reference sequence). Unmatched junction bases numbered 6, after V lost 4 bases and J lost 5 bases. The DNA for the CDR3 is TGTGCCAGCAGCTCCCGGGACAGGGCGAACAATGAGCAGTTCTTC. Translated, it gives CASSSRDRANNEQFF.

The chain uses TRBV19 and TRBJ1-5; the D gene is possibly TRBD1 (6 bases). V dropped 0 bases and J dropped 5 bases, with 17 bases sitting between them. CDR1 and CDR2 from the germline V gene are LNHDA and SQIVND (reference sequence). The CDR3 contains 17 residues. The CDR3 coding sequence is TGTGCCAGTAGTATAGATCTTCAGGGGCCACGGGATCAGCCCCAGCATTTT. This gives the protein CASSIDLQGPRDQPQHF.

The rearrangement links TRBV7-3 to TRBJ1-1; no reliable D call. This CDR3 region has 15 residues. The ends were cut back, 3 bases at V and 1 base at J, with 12 bases in the middle. CDR1 and CDR2 (germline): SGHTA, FQGTGA. In DNA form, the CDR3 reads TGTGCCAGCAGCTTGTCGAGGGTGGCGAACACTGAAGCTTTCTTT. Translating gives CASSLSRVANTEAFF.

The chain employs TRBV15 and TRBJ2-7, with TRBD1 as a possible D gene (6 bases). This CDR3 is built from 15 residues. The ends were cut back, 1 base at V and 5 bases at J, with 15 bases in the middle. The germline gives CDR1 LNHNV, CDR2 YYDKDF (reference sequence). The CDR3 is CATSRGTTGLDEQYF. The CDR3, as DNA: TGTGCCACCAGCAGAGGGACCACAGGGCTCGACGAGCAGTACTTC.

This chain joins TRBV7-2 and TRBJ1-2; 8 nucleotides align to TRBD1. The CDR3 consists of 16 residues. Germline V lookup: CDR1 SGHTA, CDR2 FQGNSA. Trimming cost V 5 bases and J 3 bases; bases outside gene matches: 11. The CDR3 sequence is CASSAQAGGADYGYTF. The CDR3 nucleotides are TGTGCCAGCAGCGCCCAAGCAGGGGGCGCCGACTATGGCTACACCTTC.

The V and J genes are TRBV4-1 and TRBJ1-1; TRBD1 might be the D (5 bases). The germline CDR1 and CDR2 sequences are MGHRA and YSYEKL. There are 18 residues in the CDR3. Trimming stripped 0 bases from V and 2 bases from J, with 19 bases between. Here the CDR3 DNA reads TGCGCCAGCAGCCAAGATCGGTCAGGGCTTCGGAGTAACACTGAAGCTTTCTTT. Translating gives CASSQDRSGLRSNTEAFF.